This T cell receptor (beta chain) came from a study of T-cell reconstitution after alpha-beta-depleted transplantation in children. Unique molecular identifiers were used in preparing the TCRbeta library. Each CDR3 protein is one row after TCRdb ran MiXCR on the PCR reads. This table has hundreds of thousands of distinct CDR3 sequences, 15% to 20% appearing once. This CDR3 has 19 amino acids. Sequenced here: PBMCs from the stem cell graft donor, sampled from the stem cell graft. The V gene is TRBV12-2, the J gene TRBJ1-1; the D call in the table, TRBD1, was not verified against the DNA. TRBV12-2 is termed a pseudogene. The clonotype originates from a human donor who donated a stem cell graft to a child with acute myeloid leukemia. The CDR3, as DNA: TGTGCAAGTCGCTTCGAGACAGGGGAAAATGGAACTGGGAACACTGAAGCTTTCTTT. Encoded protein: CASRFETGENGTGNTEAFF.